The next 15 T cell receptor beta chains were all read from a single sample in a study of blood T cells in healthy people across ages. Next came a second PCR, run for about 6 to 11 cycles, which used a sample-barcoded 5' primer along with a J-beta primer mix. A single record per CDR3 protein comes from TCRdb applying MiXCR to the 5' RACE reads. Of about 680,000 distinct CDR3 sequences in the sample, roughly 50% were seen once. The sample taken for sequencing was blood. These receptors were collected from a woman in her fifties or sixties in good health.

This chain connects TRBV7-2 to TRBJ2-5, with D possibly TRBD1 on 6 matching bases. The germline CDR1 and CDR2 sequences are SGHTA and FQGNSA. V dropped 5 bases and J dropped 2 bases, with 12 bases sitting between them. The CDR3 extends over 14 amino acids. CDR3 nucleotide sequence: TGTGCCAGCAGCCAGGGGAGCGGTCAAGAGACCCAGTACTTC. It specifies CASSQGSGQETQYF.

The chain uses TRBV20-1 and TRBJ2-7, with D perhaps assigned TRBD1 or TRBD2 (5 bases each). V lost 6 bases, J lost 5 bases, and 20 bases lay in between. The CDR3 is made up of 14 amino acids. The V gene's germline CDR1 is DFQATT and CDR2 SNEGSKA (reference sequence). The CDR3 is CSATGPWGLDEQYF. The CDR3 DNA is TGCAGTGCGACCGGCCCGTGGGGGTTAGACGAGCAGTACTTC.

The genes are TRBV28 and TRBJ2-5; D is possibly TRBD2 (6 bases). Matching the DNA end better, TRBJ2-7 makes the J call doubtful. This CDR3 contains 17 residues. Germline V gene data show CDR1 as MDHEN and CDR2 as SYDVKM. This chain's CDR3 is CASSLGIKAGVGDEQYF. The CDR3 nucleotides read TGTGCCAGCAGCCTGGGCATTAAAGCGGGTGTCGGAGACGAGCAGTACTTC.

The chain carries TRBV7-3 and TRBJ2-3; TRBD2 agrees at 14 bases. From germline, CDR1 is SGHTA and CDR2 FQGTGA. V shed 5 bases, J shed 7 bases, and the junction held 11 bases outside the gene matches. This CDR3 has 17 amino acids. As DNA, the CDR3 is TGTGCCAGCAGCCCACGACTAGCGGGAGGGCCAGGCAATACGCAGTATTTT. It encodes CASSPRLAGGPGNTQYF. Looking up the rest from reference TRBV7-3 and TRBJ2-3 gives the full variable domain: GAGVSQTPSNKVTEKGKYVELRCDPISGHTALYWYRQSLGQGPEFLIYFQGTGAADDSGLPNDRFFAVRPEGSVSTLKIQRTERGDSAVYLCASSPRLAGGPGNTQYFGPGTRLTVL.

The gene calls are TRBV18 and TRBJ2-4; 9 nucleotides align to TRBD1. There are 15 residues in the CDR3. J was trimmed by 7 bases and V by 0 bases; bases with no gene match: 4. The germline CDR1 and CDR2 sequences are KGHSH and LQKENI. The CDR3 DNA reads TGTGCCAGCTCACCACCGACGACAGGGGGGAACATTCAGTACTTC. This codes for CASSPPTTGGNIQYF.

This clonotype was seen repeatedly, ten times or more. CDR3 residues: CSAEPGQVRGYTF. The DNA of the CDR3 is TGCAGTGCTGAGCCCGGACAGGTACGCGGCTACACCTTC. V usage is TRBV20-1 and J usage is TRBJ1-2, with 7 nucleotides matching TRBD1. V shed 5 bases and J 8 bases; nucleotides not matched to a gene: 11. The germline V gene encodes CDR1 DFQATT and CDR2 SNEGSKA (reference sequence). The CDR3 runs to 13 residues.

V usage is TRBV5-1 and J usage is TRBJ2-7; 9 nucleotides match TRBD1. CDR1 is SGHRS and CDR2 is YFSETQ in the germline V gene. The CDR3 spans 16 residues. The ends lost 0 bases at V and 6 bases at J; junction bases unmatched: 10. Here the CDR3 reads CASSLAVGQGRVEQYF. The CDR3 nucleotides read TGCGCCAGCAGCTTGGCCGTGGGACAGGGCCGAGTCGAGCAGTACTTC.

Only a few counts were recorded for this clonotype. The rearrangement links TRBV7-9 to TRBJ2-7; D is unclear. CDR3 length: 13 amino acids. Per germline, CDR1 SEHNR and CDR2 FQNEAQ (reference sequence). The germline V and J ends were trimmed by 1 base and 6 bases, with 10 bases remaining between them. CDR3 residues: CASSLEPPSEQYF. The CDR3 coding sequence is TGTGCCAGCAGCTTAGAACCGCCATCCGAGCAGTACTTC.

The chain has TRBV28 and TRBJ1-1; D unclear. This CDR3 spans 12 amino acids. Germline V CDR1 and CDR2: MDHEN, SYDVKM. The V end lost 1 base, the J end lost 7 bases, and 7 bases lay between the germline ends. CDR3 amino acids: CASSLYSFEAFF. The CDR3 DNA is TGTGCCAGCAGTTTATATTCCTTTGAAGCTTTCTTT.

The chain uses TRBV29-1 and TRBJ2-3, with 11 bases that match TRBD1. The CDR3 runs to 14 residues. After removal of 7 bases from V and 4 bases from J, the junction contained 7 bases not matched to a gene. Germline V gene lookup returns CDR1 SQVTM and CDR2 ANQGSEA. As DNA, the CDR3 is TGCAGCGATCGGGACAGGGGGAAAGCAGATACGCAGTATTTT. Protein sequence: CSDRDRGKADTQYF.

This clonotype was picked up a small number of times. This chain joins TRBV12-3 or TRBV12-4 and TRBJ1-1; 10 bases are shared with TRBD1. J was trimmed by 3 bases and V by 6 bases; bases with no gene match: 10. The CDR3 contains 16 residues. The CDR3 loop is CASRPPGTGVYTEAFF. CDR3 DNA: TGTGCCAGCAGACCCCCCGGGACAGGGGTTTACACTGAAGCTTTCTTT.

This chain joins TRBV10-3 and TRBJ2-5; D assignment may be TRBD1 or TRBD2 (7 bases each). The tail of the sequence fits TRBJ2-7 better, so the J call may be wrong. CDR1 ENHRY and CDR2 SYGVKD come from the germline V gene. This CDR3 is built from 15 residues. This chain's CDR3 is CAISERQGGGLEQYF. CDR3 coding DNA: TGTGCCATCAGTGAGAGACAGGGCGGGGGTCTCGAGCAGTACTTC.

V usage is TRBV25-1 and J usage is TRBJ1-5; a weak D match, TRBD1 (6 bases). V gave up 3 bases and J gave up 9 bases, with 12 bases separating them. This CDR3 has 13 amino acids. Germline CDR1 reads MGHDK; CDR2 reads SYGVNS. CDR3 region: CASSDRGWGPQHF. DNA for the CDR3: TGTGCCAGCAGTGACAGGGGCTGGGGGCCCCAGCATTTT.

There are a few counts of this clonotype. The gene calls are TRBV29-1 and TRBJ2-1, with D possibly TRBD2 on 7 matching bases. The CDR3 has 10 amino acids. V was pared by 8 bases and J by 11 bases, with 13 bases between. Germline loops: CDR1 SQVTM, CDR2 ANQGSEA. The CDR3 nucleotides are TGCAGCTCAGGGGAGGGGCAGCAGTTCTTC. Translation gives CSSGEGQQFF.

This clonotype has just a few counts. The chain links TRBV9 to TRBJ1-1; D gene uncertain. Germline V gene lookup returns CDR1 SGDLS and CDR2 YYNGEE. This CDR3 has 14 residues. V lost 3 bases, J lost 1 base, and 10 bases lay in between. CDR3 bases: TGTGCCAGCAGCGAAAAGACGGCGAACACTGAAGCTTTCTTT. Its protein product is CASSEKTANTEAFF.